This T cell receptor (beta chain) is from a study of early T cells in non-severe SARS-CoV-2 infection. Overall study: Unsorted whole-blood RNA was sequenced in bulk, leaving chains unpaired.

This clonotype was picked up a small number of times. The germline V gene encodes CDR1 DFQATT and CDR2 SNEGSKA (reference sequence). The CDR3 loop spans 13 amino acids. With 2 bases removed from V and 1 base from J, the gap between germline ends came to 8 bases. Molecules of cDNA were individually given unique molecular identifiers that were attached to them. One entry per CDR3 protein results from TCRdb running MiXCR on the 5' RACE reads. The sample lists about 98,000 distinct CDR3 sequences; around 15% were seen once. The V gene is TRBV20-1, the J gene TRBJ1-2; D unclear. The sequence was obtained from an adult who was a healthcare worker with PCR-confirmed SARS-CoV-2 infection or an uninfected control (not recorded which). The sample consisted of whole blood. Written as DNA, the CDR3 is TGCAGTGCTAGACAACCCCGTAACTATGGCTACACCTTC. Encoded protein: CSARQPRNYGYTF.